The 10 T cell receptor beta chains listed next were all sequenced from one sample in a study of blood T cell repertoires in COVID-19. Libraries were prepared by immunoSEQ multiplex PCR; TCRdb keeps only in-frame clonotypes and omits some of them. The sample includes about 280,000 clones, roughly 89% seen only once; the top ten take around 1.7%. The specimen was PBMCs or T cells enriched from blood (not recorded which). The receptors stem from a woman aged 18-29 years with acute COVID-19.

The chain joins TRBV7-6 to TRBJ2-1; TRBD2 matches at 7 bases. The CDR3 totals 15 residues. J gave up 5 bases and V 1 base, and 5 bases lay outside the gene matches. Germline V gene data show CDR1 as SGHVS and CDR2 as FNYEAQ. The CDR3 spells CASSLVAGANNEQFF. The DNA of the CDR3 is TGTGCCAGCAGCTTAGTGGCGGGAGCCAACAATGAGCAGTTCTTC.

This rearrangement joins TRBV11-2 to TRBJ2-3; D is perhaps TRBD2 (6 bases). Between the trimmed V and J ends, which lost 5 bases and 4 bases, there was a span of 13 bases. Per the germline V gene, CDR1 is SGHAT and CDR2 is FQNNGV. CDR3 length: 14 residues. CDR3 DNA sequence: TGTGCCAGCAGCCCAACCGGGGGTCCAGATACGCAGTATTTT. Translated: CASSPTGGPDTQYF.

The genes are TRBV6-2 or TRBV6-3 and TRBJ2-6, with TRBD1 identical over 8 bases. The CDR3 has 17 amino acids. After removal of 6 bases from V and 4 bases from J, the junction contained 11 bases not matched to a gene. Looked up from germline, CDR1 is MNHEY and CDR2 is SVGEGT. CDR3 region: CASSPRTGFTGANVLTF. CDR3 DNA sequence: TGTGCCAGCAGCCCCCGGACAGGGTTTACCGGGGCCAACGTCCTGACTTTC.

The gene calls are TRBV7-2 and TRBJ2-5; TRBD2 aligns across 7 bases. This CDR3 comprises 17 residues. The germline V gene has CDR1 SGHTA and CDR2 FQGNSA. Trimming removed 1 base from V and 4 bases from J; junction bases left unmatched: 12. CDR3 region: CASSLDRGGGPGETQYF. The CDR3 region has the DNA TGTGCCAGCAGCTTAGATCGTGGGGGAGGGCCGGGAGAGACCCAGTACTTC.

In regard to this clone: One end of the junction varies from germline; a read error may be responsible. V usage is TRBV29-1 and J usage is TRBJ2-1; weak D call: TRBD2 (5 bases). The CDR3 covers 11 residues. CDR1 and CDR2 (germline): SQVTM, ANQGSEA. The CDR3 is CSVGWFADSVF. CDR3 nucleotide sequence: TGCAGCGTTGGGTGGTTCGCTGATAGCGTCTTC.

The chain has TRBV9 and TRBJ2-1; D uncertain. Looked up from germline, CDR1 is SGDLS and CDR2 is YYNGEE. This CDR3 spans 13 amino acids. V was clipped by 1 base and J by 8 bases, with 10 bases between them. The CDR3 DNA reads TGTGCCAGCAGCGTATTCCCGCGAGATGAGCAGTTCTTC. Translated: CASSVFPRDEQFF.

The chain recombines TRBV19 with TRBJ1-1, with 10 bases aligning to TRBD1. With 3 bases clipped from V and 0 bases from J, the junction kept 13 bases outside the gene matches. The V gene's germline CDR1 is LNHDA and CDR2 SQIVND (reference sequence). The CDR3 is 19 residues long. The CDR3 loop reads CASSIGGPGQGGMNTEAFF. The DNA of the CDR3 is TGTGCCAGTAGTATCGGTGGACCAGGACAGGGGGGAATGAACACTGAAGCTTTCTTT. The variable domain in full, with the rest retrieved from reference TRBV19 and TRBJ1-1, is DGGITQSPKYLFRKEGQNVTLSCEQNLNHDAMYWYRQDPGQGLRLIYYSQIVNDFQKGDIAEGYSVSREKKESFPLTVTSAQKNPTAFYLCASSIGGPGQGGMNTEAFFGQGTRLTVV.

The chain couples TRBV14 to TRBJ1-1; 8 bases line up with TRBD1. The CDR3 is 17 amino acids. Germline CDR1 is SGHDN and CDR2 is FVKESK. V dropped 4 bases and J dropped 0; count of bases not matched to a gene: 10. The CDR3 DNA is TGTGCCAGCAGCCGAGGACAGGGAGGGGGACTGAACACTGAAGCTTTCTTT. Translation gives CASSRGQGGGLNTEAFF.

A note on this clone: A read error may produce the germline difference seen at one junction end. This sequence joins TRBV7-7 and TRBJ2-5; 8 bases align to TRBD2. Germline loops: CDR1 SSHAT, CDR2 FNYEAQ (reference sequence). The CDR3 totals 14 residues. The CDR3 spells CASSLSGRIETQYF. In DNA form, the CDR3 reads TGTGCTAGCAGCTTAAGCGGGAGAATCGAGACCCAGTACTTC.

This chain uses TRBV5-5 with TRBJ2-5; D perhaps matches TRBD1 (6 bases). The CDR3 length is 13 residues. Germline V CDR1 and CDR2: SGHKS, YYEKEE (reference sequence). With 5 bases removed from V and 2 bases from J, the gap between germline ends came to 10 bases. The chain's CDR3 is CASRWTVQETQYF. The CDR3 region has the DNA TGTGCCAGCAGGTGGACAGTACAAGAGACCCAGTACTTC. Complete variable domain (other parts from reference TRBV5-5 and TRBJ2-5): DAGVTQSPTHLIKTRGQQVTLRCSPISGHKSVSWYQQVLGQGPQFIFQYYEKEERGRGNFPDRFSARQFPNYSSELNVNALLLGDSALYLCASRWTVQETQYFGPGTRLLVL.